This T cell receptor beta chain was sequenced for a study of blood T cell repertoires in COVID-19. Turning to the study itself: Sites in the United States, Italy and Spain provided acute and convalescent COVID-19 samples.

Original handling: By means of reference gene primer amplification, nucleated cell counts were estimated. The repertoire was sequenced with immunoSEQ multiplex PCR; TCRdb's copy has only in-frame clones and lacks some. The V and J calls and the clone size are those of that table, but D and trimming were determined from the DNA. Here the sample spans roughly 230,000 clones, 75% to 85% being singletons. This clone was detected a few times. The clonotype was recovered from a human donor in a cohort sampled during active COVID-19. Sequencing was done on a sample of peripheral blood.

The CDR3 protein is CASSLALAGGLSRYF. Written as DNA, the CDR3 is TGTGCCAGCAGCTTAGCACTAGCGGGGGGCCTGAGTAGGTACTTC. The V gene is TRBV7-2, the J gene TRBJ2-7; TRBD2 agrees at 12 bases. Per the germline V gene, CDR1 is SGHTA and CDR2 is FQGNSA. V lost 0 bases to trimming and J lost 12 bases; unmatched junction nucleotides: 9. This CDR3 has 15 amino acids.